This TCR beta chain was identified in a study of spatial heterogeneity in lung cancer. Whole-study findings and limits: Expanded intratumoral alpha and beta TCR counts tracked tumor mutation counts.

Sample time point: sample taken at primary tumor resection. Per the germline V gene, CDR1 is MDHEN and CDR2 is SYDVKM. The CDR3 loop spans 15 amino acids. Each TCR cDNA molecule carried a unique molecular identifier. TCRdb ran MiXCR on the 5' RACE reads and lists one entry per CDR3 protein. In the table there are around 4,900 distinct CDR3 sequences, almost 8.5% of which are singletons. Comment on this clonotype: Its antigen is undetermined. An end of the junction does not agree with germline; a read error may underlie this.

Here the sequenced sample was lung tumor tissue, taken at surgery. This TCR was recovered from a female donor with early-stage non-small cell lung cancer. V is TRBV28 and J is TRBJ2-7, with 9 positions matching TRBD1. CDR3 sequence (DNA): TGTGCCAGCAGTTTACTCGGGACAGGGCAGAGCGAGCAGTCCTTC. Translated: CASSLLGTGQSEQSF.